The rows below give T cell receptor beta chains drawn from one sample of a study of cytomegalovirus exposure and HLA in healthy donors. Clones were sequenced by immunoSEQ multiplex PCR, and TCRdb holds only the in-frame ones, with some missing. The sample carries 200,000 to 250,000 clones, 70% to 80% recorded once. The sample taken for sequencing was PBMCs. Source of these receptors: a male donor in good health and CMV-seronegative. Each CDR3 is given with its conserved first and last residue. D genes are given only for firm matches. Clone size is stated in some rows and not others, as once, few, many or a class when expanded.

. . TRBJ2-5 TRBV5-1 TGCGCCAGCAGCTTGGTGGACTCACGGTTGTCGGAGACCCAGTACTTC CASSLVDSRLSETQYF
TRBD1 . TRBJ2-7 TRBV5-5 TGTGCCAGCAGCTTGTCGCAGGGGGATTTCTACGAGCAGTACTTC CASSLSQGDFYEQYF
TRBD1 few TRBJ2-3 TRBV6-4 TGTGCCAGCAGTGACGGGACAGGGGGCACAGATACGCAGTATTTT CASSDGTGGTDTQYF
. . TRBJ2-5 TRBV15 TGTGCCACCAGCAGAGTACGCGGCTTGCCCCAAGAGACCCAGTACTTC CATSRVRGLPQETQYF
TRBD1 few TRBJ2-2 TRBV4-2 TGTGCCAGCAGCCTAACCTTTGCCCGGGACAGGGACGTGAACACCGGGGAGCTGTTTTTT CASSLTFARDRDVNTGELFF
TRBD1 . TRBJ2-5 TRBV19 TGTGCCAGTAGTCTCTCCGGGACAGGGGGAGATACCCAGTACTTC CASSLSGTGGDTQYF
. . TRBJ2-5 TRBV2 TGTGCCAGCAGCGCAGGGCAATTCCAAGAGACCCAGTACTTC CASSAGQFQETQYF
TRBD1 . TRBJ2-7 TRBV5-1 TGCGCCAGCAGCCCGCCGGGACAGGGGGCCTACGAGCAGTACTTC CASSPPGQGAYEQYF
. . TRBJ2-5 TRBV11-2 TGTGCCAGCAGCTTAGTCGGGGTGCAAGAGACCCAGTACTTC CASSLVGVQETQYF
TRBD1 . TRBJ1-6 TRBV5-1 TGCGCCAGCAGCTTGAACGATGCTGGGACAGGGAATTCACCCCTCCACTTT CASSLNDAGTGNSPLHF
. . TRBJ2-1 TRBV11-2 TGTGCCAGCAGCGGGAGTTACAATGAGCAGTTCTTC CASSGSYNEQFF
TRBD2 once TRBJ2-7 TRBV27 TGTGCCAGCAGTTTTGTTAGCGGGAGGTGGTACGAGCAGTACTTC CASSFVSGRWYEQYF
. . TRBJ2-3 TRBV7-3 TGTGCCAGCAGCTTAGGGGTTAGGGGTACAGATACGCAGTATTTT CASSLGVRGTDTQYF
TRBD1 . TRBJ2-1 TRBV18 TGTGCCAGCTCACCAGCGAGGACAGGGGGAAACAATGAGCAGTTCTTC CASSPARTGGNNEQFF
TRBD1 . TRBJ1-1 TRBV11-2 TGTGCCAGCAGCTTATCCGGGACAGGGGGAACAACTGAAGCTTTCTTT CASSLSGTGGTTEAFF
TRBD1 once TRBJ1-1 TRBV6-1 TGTGCCAGCAGTTTACCGACAGGGCTGAACACTGAAGCTTTCTTT CASSLPTGLNTEAFF
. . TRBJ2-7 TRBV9 TGTGCCAGCAGCCCCCCGCCCACAGGGCTTGGCGCCTACGAGCAGTACTTC CASSPPPTGLGAYEQYF
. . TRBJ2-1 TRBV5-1 TGCGCCAGCAGCTTGATAGCGGGACAGGGTTCAAATGAGCAGTTCTTC CASSLIAGQGSNEQFF
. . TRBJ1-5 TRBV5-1 TGCGCCAGCAGCCCCCAACCGGGAGGCAATCAGCCCCAGCATTTT CASSPQPGGNQPQHF
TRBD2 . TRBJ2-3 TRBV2 TGTGCCAGCAGGGGACTAGCGGGAGGGTCTAACACAGATACGCAGTATTTT CASRGLAGGSNTDTQYF
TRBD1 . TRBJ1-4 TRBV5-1 TGCGCCAGCAGCTTGGGCAGGGGGCCAGCAACTAATGAAAAACTGTTTTTT CASSLGRGPATNEKLFF
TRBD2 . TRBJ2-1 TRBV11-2 TGTGCCTCCCGGACTAGCGGGACAAATGAGCAGTTCTTC CASRTSGTNEQFF
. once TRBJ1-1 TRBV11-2 TGTGCCAGTCAAGACAGTTACATGAACACTGAAGCTTTCTTT CASQDSYMNTEAFF
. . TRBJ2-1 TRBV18 TGTGCCAGCTTCTCCACTCCGGGGACAAATCTTAGCTCCTACAATGAGCAGTTCTTC CASFSTPGTNLSSYNEQFF
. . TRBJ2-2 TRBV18 TGTGCCAGCTCACTCCGTTTGGGCACGAACACCGGGGAGCTGTTTTTT CASSLRLGTNTGELFF
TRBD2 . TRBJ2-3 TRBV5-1 TGCGCCAGCAGCCAAAGCGGGAGTGTTTCAGATACGCAGTATTTT CASSQSGSVSDTQYF
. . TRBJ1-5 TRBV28 TGTGCCAGCAGCGGACAGTCTGTACAGCCCCAGCATTTT CASSGQSVQPQHF